These 20 T cell receptor beta chains were all obtained from the same sample, sequenced in a study of CD8+CD57+ T cells in acquired aplastic anemia. Genomic DNA acted as the template from which TCR beta VDJ combination and CDR3 sequence profiling were carried out. TCRdb re-analysed the reads in MiXCR, keeping a single row per CDR3 protein. The table lists about 220,000 distinct CDR3 sequences, roughly 35% of them singletons, with around 1.1% in the top ten. What was sequenced was sorted CD4+, CD8+, or CD8+CD57+ T cells (not recorded which) from PBMCs. The source of these receptors is a human donor in good health, serving as a control.

The chain employs TRBV15 and TRBJ1-2, with D possibly matching TRBD1 (5 bases). Germline values: CDR1 LNHNV, CDR2 YYDKDF (reference sequence). The CDR3 covers 14 residues. With 0 bases removed from V and 7 bases from J, the gap between germline ends came to 12 bases. The CDR3 region is CATSRDLTRAGYTF. The CDR3 DNA reads TGTGCCACCAGCAGAGATCTAACCAGGGCTGGCTACACCTTC. Full variable domain (remainder filled in from reference TRBV15 and TRBJ1-2): DAMVIQNPRYQVTQFGKPVTLSCSQTLNHNVMYWYQQKSSQAPKLLFHYYDKDFNNEADTPDNFQSRRPNTSFCFLDIRSPGLGDTAMYLCATSRDLTRAGYTFGSGTRLTVV.

This clonotype showed up many times. The chain joins TRBV2 to TRBJ2-5; 7 bases match TRBD1. There are 15 residues in the CDR3. V was pared by 6 bases and J by 7 bases, with 14 bases of the junction left unmatched. Germline CDR1 SNHLY, CDR2 FYNNEI. CDR3 sequence: CASRKTGVFWVTQYF. In nucleotides, the CDR3 is TGTGCCAGCAGGAAAACAGGGGTGTTTTGGGTGACCCAGTACTTC.

This clonotype was seen repeatedly, ten times or more. The chain employs TRBV2 and TRBJ2-1; TRBD2 agrees at 10 bases. The CDR3 has 15 residues. From germline, CDR1 is SNHLY and CDR2 FYNNEI. The V gene end was trimmed by 6 bases and the J gene end by 7 bases; junction bases not matched to a gene: 9. CDR3 in DNA: TGTGCCAGCAGCTCATTAGCGGGGGGCGGGAATGAGCAGTTCTTC. Translation: CASSSLAGGGNEQFF.

This clonotype showed up just a few times. A clone one base away is much larger, so this may be a read error. CDR3 sequence reads: CSANEGSGANVLTF. CDR3 sequence (DNA): TGCAGTGCTAACGAGGGCTCCGGGGCCAACGTCCTGACTTTC. This chain links TRBV20-1 with TRBJ2-6; TRBD2 is a possible D gene (5 bases). Germline V gives CDR1 DFQATT, CDR2 SNEGSKA (reference sequence). V was shortened by 4 bases and J by 4 bases, with 11 bases between the two germline ends. The CDR3 is 14 residues long.

For the CDR3, the DNA is TGTGCCAGCAGTGATCGTCACTCTTCTCTTAGCAATCAGCCCCAGCATTTT. This sequence encodes CASSDRHSSLSNQPQHF. The chain employs TRBV6-1 and TRBJ1-5; no clear D gene. V lost 3 bases, J lost 0 bases, and 15 bases lay in between. Germline V gives CDR1 MNHNS, CDR2 SASEGT. The CDR3 length is 17 residues.

This clonotype has at least ten counts. The chain combines TRBV19 with TRBJ2-5, with TRBD2 identical over 9 bases. Germline CDR1 reads LNHDA; CDR2 reads SQIVND (reference sequence). This CDR3 contains 13 residues. Losses at the gene ends were 7 bases for V and 5 bases for J; bases not matched to a gene: 5. In nucleotides, the CDR3 is TGTGCCAGTAAGGGACTAGCAGGGGAGACCCAGTACTTC. It specifies CASKGLAGETQYF. The whole variable domain, filled in from reference TRBV19 and TRBJ2-5, reads DGGITQSPKYLFRKEGQNVTLSCEQNLNHDAMYWYRQDPGQGLRLIYYSQIVNDFQKGDIAEGYSVSREKKESFPLTVTSAQKNPTAFYLCASKGLAGETQYFGPGTRLLVL.

A remark on this clonotype: A much larger clone is a single base away; this may be a read error. The chain is built from TRBV2 and TRBJ2-1; D remains ambiguous. The V gene's germline CDR1 is SNHLY and CDR2 FYNNEI. This CDR3 is 15 amino acids long. The CDR3, as DNA: TGTGCCAGCAGTGAACAGCGTAGCTCCCACAATGAGCAGTTCTTC. The encoded protein is CASSEQRSSHNEQFF.

This chain uses TRBV19 with TRBJ1-1; 7 bases are a match to TRBD1. Germline values: CDR1 LNHDA, CDR2 SQIVND (reference sequence). V dropped 7 bases and J dropped 1; count of bases not matched to a gene: 6. The CDR3 spans 14 residues. The CDR3 sequence: CASTERQGNTEAFF. As DNA, the CDR3 is TGTGCCAGTACCGAACGACAGGGGAACACTGAAGCTTTCTTT. The full variable domain, rest sourced from reference TRBV19 and TRBJ1-1, is DGGITQSPKYLFRKEGQNVTLSCEQNLNHDAMYWYRQDPGQGLRLIYYSQIVNDFQKGDIAEGYSVSREKKESFPLTVTSAQKNPTAFYLCASTERQGNTEAFFGQGTRLTVV.

This clonotype was observed many times. The chain recombines TRBV20-1 with TRBJ2-3; D may be TRBD1 or TRBD2 (6 bases each). Germline V CDR1 and CDR2: DFQATT, SNEGSKA (reference sequence). The CDR3 is 15 amino acids. Between the trimmed V and J ends, which lost 1 base and 4 bases, there was a span of 15 bases. The CDR3 DNA is TGCAGTGCTAGAGTCAGCGGAGGGGGTGCAGATACGCAGTATTTT. This translates into CSARVSGGGADTQYF.

With regard to this clonotype: A much larger clone sits a single nucleotide away, making a read error possible. J is TRBJ1-2 and V is TRBV7-9; 9 bases align to TRBD1. Losses at the gene ends were 1 base for V and 6 bases for J; bases not matched to a gene: 6. This CDR3 comprises 15 residues. From germline, CDR1 is SEHNR and CDR2 FQNEAQ (reference sequence). The CDR3 DNA reads as TGTGCCAGCAGCTTAGAGGGGGGGACAGGGCATGGCTACACCTTC. Its translation is CASSLEGGTGHGYTF.

CDR3 nucleotides: TGTGCCAGCAGCCGAGGCGGGGTCCCGCAGTATTTT. Translating it yields CASSRGGVPQYF. This chain uses TRBV3-1 with TRBJ2-3; D is perhaps TRBD2 (6 bases). The CDR3 extends over 12 amino acids. V was pared by 4 bases and J by 10 bases, with 12 bases between. The V gene's germline CDR1 is LGHDT and CDR2 YNNKEL (reference sequence).

The V gene is TRBV20-1, the J gene TRBJ2-1, with TRBD2 matching 9 bases. V lost 6 bases and J lost 3; bases outside the gene matches: 9. Germline values: CDR1 DFQATT, CDR2 SNEGSKA (reference sequence). The CDR3 extends over 15 amino acids. Here the CDR3 DNA reads TGCAGTGCCAGGGTAGCGGGAGATATCTACAATGAGCAGTTCTTC. It codes for CSARVAGDIYNEQFF.

This clonotype was counted ten times or more. This chain connects TRBV6-6 to TRBJ1-2; the D gene is possibly TRBD1 (5 bases). The CDR3 loop spans 12 amino acids. Germline CDR1 is MNHNY and CDR2 is SVGAGI (reference sequence). Deletions cut 2 bases from V and 7 bases from J, with 8 bases between. The CDR3 loop reads CASSYRGGGYTF. The CDR3 DNA follows: TGTGCCAGCAGTTACCGGGGCGGTGGCTACACCTTC.

Only a few counts were recorded for this clonotype. A much larger clone lies a single base off, so this may be a read error. The chain employs TRBV2 and TRBJ2-7; maybe TRBD1 (5 bases). Germline V lookup: CDR1 SNHLY, CDR2 FYNNEI. Trimming stripped 7 bases from V and 5 bases from J, with 24 bases between. The CDR3 runs to 16 residues. As DNA, the CDR3 is TGTGCCAGCACCAACTGGGGCACCATTCGGATCCACGAGCAGTACTTC. Translating it yields CASTNWGTIRIHEQYF.

This clonotype was seen once. One base away lies a much larger clone, so this may be a sequencing read error. The chain uses TRBV6-5 and TRBJ1-2, with TRBD1 as a possible D gene (5 bases). Per germline, CDR1 MNHEY and CDR2 SVGAGI. The CDR3 covers 14 residues. CDR3 DNA sequence: TGTGCCAGCAGTTACGGATCAGGGAACTGTGGCTACACCTTC. It is translated as CASSYGSGNCGYTF.

This clonotype has at least ten counts. The chain links TRBV5-1 to TRBJ2-7; tentatively, D is TRBD1 or TRBD2 (5 bases each). CDR1 is SGHRS and CDR2 is YFSETQ in the germline V gene. The CDR3 has 15 residues. Trimming took off 5 bases at V and 2 bases at J, with 17 bases between the two ends. CDR3 region: CASSMSGTETYEQYF. CDR3 coding DNA: TGCGCCAGCAGTATGTCCGGGACGGAGACCTACGAGCAGTACTTC.

CDR3 nucleotides: TGTGCCACCAGCAGTTCCGGAGCGGGGGGAAAGTACAATGAGCAGTTCTTC. Amino acid sequence: CATSSSGAGGKYNEQFF. The chain has TRBV15 and TRBJ2-1; 9 bases match TRBD2. CDR3 length: 17 residues. Losses at the gene ends were 3 bases for V and 4 bases for J; bases not matched to a gene: 10. Germline V lookup: CDR1 LNHNV, CDR2 YYDKDF (reference sequence).

This clonotype was counted at least ten times. This rearrangement joins TRBV20-1 to TRBJ1-2; tentative D call: TRBD1 (6 bases). The V and J ends lost 6 bases and 6 bases respectively, with 8 bases between them. The V gene's germline CDR1 is DFQATT and CDR2 SNEGSKA (reference sequence). The CDR3 totals 10 residues. Here the CDR3 reads CSAYRDGYTF. Here the CDR3 DNA reads TGCAGTGCGTACAGGGATGGCTACACCTTC.

This chain connects TRBV19 to TRBJ2-7, with 7 bases fitting TRBD2. The CDR3 totals 18 residues. Germline lookup yields CDR1 LNHDA and CDR2 SQIVND (reference sequence). The V gene end was trimmed by 3 bases and the J gene end by 0 bases; junction bases not matched to a gene: 14. The CDR3 protein is CASSISVQLAGSSYEQYF. CDR3 nucleotide sequence: TGTGCCAGTAGTATTTCGGTCCAATTAGCGGGCAGCTCCTACGAGCAGTACTTC.

This clonotype was detected ten times or more. V usage is TRBV19 and J usage is TRBJ2-1; 8 bases line up with TRBD1. J lost 7 bases, V lost 3 bases, and 11 bases had no gene match. The CDR3 covers 16 residues. Germline V lookup: CDR1 LNHDA, CDR2 SQIVND (reference sequence). CDR3 amino acids: CASSIFTAGQANEQFF. The DNA of the CDR3 is TGTGCCAGTAGTATTTTTACGGCGGGACAGGCGAATGAGCAGTTCTTC.